This T cell receptor (beta chain) was identified during a study of memory CD4+ T cells and cytomegalovirus serostatus. Study as a whole: This sample comes from healthy Belgian adults, roughly 9 CMV seropositive, roughly 22 seronegative. Study results and limitations: Of 150 to 200 reported CMV TCRbeta sequences, 67 were found in memory CD4+ repertoires.

Single viable CD3+CD4+CD8-CD45RO+ cells were sorted as the memory CD4+ T cells. Positive selection with CD4 microbeads enriched total CD4+ T cells. Authors' methods: After removing out-of-frame reads, 2.3 million or so distinct TCRbeta sequences remained. Assay used: immunoSEQ multiplex PCR; TCRdb lists only in-frame clones, some missing. V and J calls and clone size follow that table, whereas D and trimming were derived from the DNA. The data contain about 92,000 clones, roughly 80% of them singletons. Germline values: CDR1 MDHEN, CDR2 SYDVKM. Trimming pared 2 bases from V and 7 bases from J, leaving 17 bases between. This CDR3 region has 15 residues. Comment on this clone: Its target is unknown.

This chain connects TRBV28 to TRBJ2-5, with D perhaps being TRBD1 or TRBD2 (6 bases each). The sample was memory CD4+ T cells from blood. This receptor was identified in an adult in good health and CMV-seropositive. The CDR3: CASSLATGGTWTQYF. DNA of the CDR3: TGTGCCAGCAGTTTAGCCACTGGGGGGACATGGACCCAGTACTTC. The variable domain in full, with the rest retrieved from reference TRBV28 and TRBJ2-5, is DVKVTQSSRYLVKRTGEKVFLECVQDMDHENMFWYRQDPGLGLRLIYFSYDVKMKEKGDIPEGYSVSREKKERFSLILESASTNQTSMYLCASSLATGGTWTQYFGPGTRLLVL.